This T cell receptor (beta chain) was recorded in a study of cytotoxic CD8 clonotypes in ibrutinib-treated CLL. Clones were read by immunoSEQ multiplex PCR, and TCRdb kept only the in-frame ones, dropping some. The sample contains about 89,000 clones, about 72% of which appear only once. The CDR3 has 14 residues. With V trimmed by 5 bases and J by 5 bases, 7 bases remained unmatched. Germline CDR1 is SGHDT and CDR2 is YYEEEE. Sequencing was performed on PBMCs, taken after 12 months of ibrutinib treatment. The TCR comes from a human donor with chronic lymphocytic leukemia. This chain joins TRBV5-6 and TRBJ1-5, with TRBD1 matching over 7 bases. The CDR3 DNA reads TGTGCCAGCAGTTTGCAGGGGGTGTATCAGCCCCAGCATTTT. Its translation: CASSLQGVYQPQHF. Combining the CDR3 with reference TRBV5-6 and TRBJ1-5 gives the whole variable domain DAGVTQSPTHLIKTRGQQVTLRCSPKSGHDTVSWYQQALGQGPQFIFQYYEEEERQRGNFPDRFSGHQFPNYSSELNVNALLLGDSALYLCASSLQGVYQPQHFGDGTRLSIL.